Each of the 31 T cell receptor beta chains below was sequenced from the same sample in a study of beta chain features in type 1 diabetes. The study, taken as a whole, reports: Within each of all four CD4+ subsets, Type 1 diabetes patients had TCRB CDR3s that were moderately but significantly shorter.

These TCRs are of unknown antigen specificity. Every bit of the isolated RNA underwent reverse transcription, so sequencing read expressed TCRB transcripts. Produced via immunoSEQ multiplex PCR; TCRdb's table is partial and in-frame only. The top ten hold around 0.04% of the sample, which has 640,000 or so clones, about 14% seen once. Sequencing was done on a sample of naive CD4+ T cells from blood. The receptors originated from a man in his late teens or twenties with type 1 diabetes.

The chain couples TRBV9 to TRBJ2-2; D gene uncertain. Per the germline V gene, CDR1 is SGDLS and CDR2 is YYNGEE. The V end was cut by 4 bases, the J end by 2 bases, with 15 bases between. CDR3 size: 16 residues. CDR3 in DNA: TGTGCCAGCAGCAGGATGTTAGTTTTCAACACCGGGGAGCTGTTTTTT. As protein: CASSRMLVFNTGELFF.

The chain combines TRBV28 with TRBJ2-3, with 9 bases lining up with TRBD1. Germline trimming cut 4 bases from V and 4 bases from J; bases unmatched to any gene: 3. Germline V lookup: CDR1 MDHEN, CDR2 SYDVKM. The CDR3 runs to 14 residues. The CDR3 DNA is TGTGCCAGCAGTTCACAGGGGGCCGCAGATACGCAGTATTTT. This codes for CASSSQGAADTQYF.

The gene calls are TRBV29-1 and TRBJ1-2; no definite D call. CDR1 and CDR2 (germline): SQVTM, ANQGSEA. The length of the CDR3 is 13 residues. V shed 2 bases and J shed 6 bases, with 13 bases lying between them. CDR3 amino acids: CSVERAPGDGYTF. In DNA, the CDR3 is TGCAGCGTTGAAAGGGCCCCCGGCGATGGCTACACCTTC. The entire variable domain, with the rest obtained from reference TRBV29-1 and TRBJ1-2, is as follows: SAVISQKPSRDICQRGTSLTIQCQVDSQVTMMFWYRQQPGQSLTLIATANQGSEATYESGFVIDKFPISRPNLTFSTLTVSNMSPEDSSIYLCSVERAPGDGYTFGSGTRLTVV.

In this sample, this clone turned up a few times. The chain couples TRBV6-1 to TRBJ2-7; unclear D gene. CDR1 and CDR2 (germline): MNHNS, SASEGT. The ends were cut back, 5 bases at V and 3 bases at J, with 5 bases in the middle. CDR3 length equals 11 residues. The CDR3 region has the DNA TGTGCCAGCAGTTCTAACTACGAGCAGTACTTC. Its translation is CASSSNYEQYF.

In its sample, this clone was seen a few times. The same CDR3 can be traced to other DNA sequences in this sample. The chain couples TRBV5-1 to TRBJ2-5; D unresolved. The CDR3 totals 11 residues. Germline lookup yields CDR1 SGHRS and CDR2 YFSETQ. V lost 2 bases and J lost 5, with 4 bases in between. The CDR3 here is CASSFGETQYF. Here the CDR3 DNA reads TGCGCCAGCAGCTTTGGTGAGACCCAGTACTTC.

CDR3 amino acids: CASSEGVSGGTDTQYF. CDR3 coding DNA: TGTGCCAGCAGTGAAGGGGTTAGCGGTGGCACAGATACGCAGTATTTT. This sequence joins TRBV2 and TRBJ2-3; TRBD2 is a possible D gene (6 bases). The V gene's germline CDR1 is SNHLY and CDR2 FYNNEI. The CDR3 contains 16 residues. Between the trimmed V and J ends, which lost 1 base and 1 base, there was a span of 12 bases.

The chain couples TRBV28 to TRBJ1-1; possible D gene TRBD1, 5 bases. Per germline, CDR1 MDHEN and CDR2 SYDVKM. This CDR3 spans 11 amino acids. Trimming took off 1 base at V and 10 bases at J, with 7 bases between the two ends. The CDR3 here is CASSLSQGAFF. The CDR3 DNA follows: TGTGCCAGCAGTTTATCTCAGGGAGCTTTCTTT.

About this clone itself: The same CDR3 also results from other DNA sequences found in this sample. The CDR3: CAISESGYEQYF. DNA of the CDR3: TGTGCCATCAGTGAGAGCGGTTACGAGCAGTACTTC. This chain links TRBV10-3 with TRBJ2-7, with D tentatively TRBD2 (5 bases). Germline CDR1 ENHRY, CDR2 SYGVKD. The CDR3 has 12 amino acids. Trimming left V 2 bases short and J 4 bases short, with 6 bases between.

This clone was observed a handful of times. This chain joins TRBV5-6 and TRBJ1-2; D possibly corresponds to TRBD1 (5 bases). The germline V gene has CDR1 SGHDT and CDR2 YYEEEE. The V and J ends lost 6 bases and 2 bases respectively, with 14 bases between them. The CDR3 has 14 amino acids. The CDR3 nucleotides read TGTGCCAGCACCCCCGGGGGGATCAACTATGGCTACACCTTC. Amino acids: CASTPGGINYGYTF.

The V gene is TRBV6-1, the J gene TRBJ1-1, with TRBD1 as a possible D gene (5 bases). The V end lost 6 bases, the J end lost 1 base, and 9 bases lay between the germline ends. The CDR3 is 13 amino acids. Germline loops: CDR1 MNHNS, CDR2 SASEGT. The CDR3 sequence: CASRADRNTEAFF. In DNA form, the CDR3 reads TGTGCCAGCAGAGCCGACAGGAACACTGAAGCTTTCTTT.

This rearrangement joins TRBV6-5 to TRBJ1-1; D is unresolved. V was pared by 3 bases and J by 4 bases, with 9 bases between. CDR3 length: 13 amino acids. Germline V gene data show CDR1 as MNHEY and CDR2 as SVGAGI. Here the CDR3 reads CASSYGPFTEAFF. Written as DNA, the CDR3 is TGTGCCAGCAGTTATGGCCCATTCACTGAAGCTTTCTTT.

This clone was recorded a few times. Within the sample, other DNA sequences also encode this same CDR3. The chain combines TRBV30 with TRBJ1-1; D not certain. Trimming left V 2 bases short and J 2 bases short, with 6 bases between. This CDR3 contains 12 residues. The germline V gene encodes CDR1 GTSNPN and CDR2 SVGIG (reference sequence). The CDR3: CAWSPRNTEAFF. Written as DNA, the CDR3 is TGTGCCTGGAGTCCCAGAAACACTGAAGCTTTCTTT. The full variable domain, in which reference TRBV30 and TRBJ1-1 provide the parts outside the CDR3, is SQTIHQWPATLVQPVGSPLSLECTVEGTSNPNLYWYRQAAGRGLQLLFYSVGIGQISSEVPQNLSASRPQDRQFILSSKKLLLSDSGFYLCAWSPRNTEAFFGQGTRLTVV.

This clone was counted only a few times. DNA for the CDR3: TGTGCCAGCAGTGAAGGGCGATTTCAAGAGACCCAGTACTTC. Its translation is CASSEGRFQETQYF. The gene calls are TRBV2 and TRBJ2-5; D is undetermined. The CDR3 runs to 14 residues. Germline-derived CDR1 and CDR2 are SNHLY and FYNNEI. Trimming removed 1 base at V and 2 bases at J, with 8 bases between.

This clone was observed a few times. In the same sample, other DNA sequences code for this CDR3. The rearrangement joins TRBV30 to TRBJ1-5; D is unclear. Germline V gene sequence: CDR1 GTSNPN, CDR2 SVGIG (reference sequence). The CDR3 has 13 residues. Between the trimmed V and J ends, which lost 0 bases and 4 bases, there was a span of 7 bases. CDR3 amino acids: CAWSVLGNQPQHF. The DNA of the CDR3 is TGTGCCTGGAGTGTCTTGGGGAATCAGCCCCAGCATTTT.

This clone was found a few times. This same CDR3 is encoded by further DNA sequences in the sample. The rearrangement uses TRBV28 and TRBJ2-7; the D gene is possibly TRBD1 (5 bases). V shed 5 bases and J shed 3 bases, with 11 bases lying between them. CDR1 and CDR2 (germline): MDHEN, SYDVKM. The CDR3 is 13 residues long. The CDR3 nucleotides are TGTGCCAGCAGTCAGGGCCCGCTCTACGAGCAGTACTTC. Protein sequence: CASSQGPLYEQYF.

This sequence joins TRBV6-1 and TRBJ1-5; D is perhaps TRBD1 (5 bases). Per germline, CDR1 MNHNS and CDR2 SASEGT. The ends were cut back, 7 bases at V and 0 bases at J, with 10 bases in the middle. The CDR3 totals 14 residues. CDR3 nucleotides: TGTGCCAGCACCTGGGGCACTAGCAATCAGCCCCAGCATTTT. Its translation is CASTWGTSNQPQHF.

CDR3 region: CASSDPGQGNQPQHF. The CDR3 nucleotides are TGTGCCAGCAGTGATCCCGGACAGGGCAATCAGCCCCAGCATTTT. The chain combines TRBV25-1 with TRBJ1-5; 7 nucleotides match TRBD1. After removal of 3 bases from V and 2 bases from J, the junction contained 4 bases not matched to a gene. The CDR3 is 15 residues long. CDR1 is MGHDK and CDR2 is SYGVNS in the germline V gene. The full variable domain, with the rest looked up from reference TRBV25-1 and TRBJ1-5, is EADIYQTPRYLVIGTGKKITLECSQTMGHDKMYWYQQDPGMELHLIHYSYGVNSTEKGDLSSESTVSRIRTEHFPLTLESARPSHTSQYLCASSDPGQGNQPQHFGDGTRLSIL.

As DNA, the CDR3 is TGCGCCAGCAGCGGCCCCGGGTCGGAAAACATTCAGTACTTC. Its protein is CASSGPGSENIQYF. The chain couples TRBV5-1 to TRBJ2-4; D unresolved. CDR1 and CDR2 from the germline V gene are SGHRS and YFSETQ. The CDR3 has 14 amino acids. Trimming stripped 4 bases from V and 5 bases from J, with 13 bases between.

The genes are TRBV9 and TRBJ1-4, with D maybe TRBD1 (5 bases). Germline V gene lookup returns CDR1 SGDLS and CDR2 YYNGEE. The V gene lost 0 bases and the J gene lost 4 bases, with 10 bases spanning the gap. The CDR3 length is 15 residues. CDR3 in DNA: TGTGCCAGCAGCGTAGGGGGCAGGTTTAATGAAAAACTGTTTTTT. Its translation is CASSVGGRFNEKLFF. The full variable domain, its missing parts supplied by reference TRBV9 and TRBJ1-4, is DSGVTQTPKHLITATGQRVTLRCSPRSGDLSVYWYQQSLDQGLQFLIQYYNGEERAKGNILERFSAQQFPDLHSELNLSSLELGDSALYFCASSVGGRFNEKLFFGSGTQLSVL.

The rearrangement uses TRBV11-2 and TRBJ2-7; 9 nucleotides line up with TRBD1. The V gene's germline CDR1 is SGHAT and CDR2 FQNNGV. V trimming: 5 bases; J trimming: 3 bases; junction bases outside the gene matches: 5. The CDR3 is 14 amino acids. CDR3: CASSTDRGYYEQYF. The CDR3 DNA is TGTGCCAGCAGCACGGACAGGGGTTACTACGAGCAGTACTTC.

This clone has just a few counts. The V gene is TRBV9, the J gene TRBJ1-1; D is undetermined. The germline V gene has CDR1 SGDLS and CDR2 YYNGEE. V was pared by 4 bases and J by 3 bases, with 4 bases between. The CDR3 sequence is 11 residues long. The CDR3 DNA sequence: TGTGCCAGCAGCAAGGACACTGAAGCTTTCTTT. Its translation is CASSKDTEAFF.

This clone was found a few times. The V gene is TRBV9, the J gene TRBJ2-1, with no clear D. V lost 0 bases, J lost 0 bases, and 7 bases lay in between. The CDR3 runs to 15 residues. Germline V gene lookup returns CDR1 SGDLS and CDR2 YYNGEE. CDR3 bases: TGTGCCAGCAGCGTAGGCGAACACTCCTACAATGAGCAGTTCTTC. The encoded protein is CASSVGEHSYNEQFF.

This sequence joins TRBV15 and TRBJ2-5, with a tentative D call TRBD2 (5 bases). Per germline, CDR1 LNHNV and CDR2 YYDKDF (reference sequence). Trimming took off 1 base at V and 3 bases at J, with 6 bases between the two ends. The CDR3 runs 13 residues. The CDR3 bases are TGTGCCACCAGCAGAGTAGCGAAAGAGACCCAGTACTTC. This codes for CATSRVAKETQYF. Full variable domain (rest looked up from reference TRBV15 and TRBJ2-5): DAMVIQNPRYQVTQFGKPVTLSCSQTLNHNVMYWYQQKSSQAPKLLFHYYDKDFNNEADTPDNFQSRRPNTSFCFLDIRSPGLGDTAMYLCATSRVAKETQYFGPGTRLLVL.

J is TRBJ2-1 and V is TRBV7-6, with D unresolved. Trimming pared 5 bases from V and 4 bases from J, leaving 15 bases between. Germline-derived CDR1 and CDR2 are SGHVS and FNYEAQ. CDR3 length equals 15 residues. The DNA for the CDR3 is TGTGCCAGCAGCCCCCTGTCCCCAGGTTACAATGAGCAGTTCTTC. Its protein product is CASSPLSPGYNEQFF.

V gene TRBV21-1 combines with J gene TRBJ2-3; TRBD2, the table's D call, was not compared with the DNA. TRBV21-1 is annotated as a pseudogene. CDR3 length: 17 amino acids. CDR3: CASSKPGLAGGPDTQYF. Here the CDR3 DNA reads TGTGCCAGCAGCAAGCCCGGACTAGCGGGAGGCCCAGATACGCAGTATTTT.

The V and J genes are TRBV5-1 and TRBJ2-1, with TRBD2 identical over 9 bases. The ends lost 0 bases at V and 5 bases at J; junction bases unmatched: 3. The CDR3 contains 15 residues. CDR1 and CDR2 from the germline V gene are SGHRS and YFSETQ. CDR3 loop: CASSLALAGHNEQFF. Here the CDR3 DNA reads TGCGCCAGCAGCTTGGCGCTAGCGGGGCACAATGAGCAGTTCTTC.

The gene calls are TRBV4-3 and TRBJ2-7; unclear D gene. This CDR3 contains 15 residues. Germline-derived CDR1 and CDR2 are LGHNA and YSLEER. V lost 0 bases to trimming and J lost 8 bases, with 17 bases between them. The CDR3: CASSQEGSASTQQYF. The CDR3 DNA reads TGCGCCAGCAGCCAAGAGGGGTCCGCGTCCACGCAGCAGTACTTC.

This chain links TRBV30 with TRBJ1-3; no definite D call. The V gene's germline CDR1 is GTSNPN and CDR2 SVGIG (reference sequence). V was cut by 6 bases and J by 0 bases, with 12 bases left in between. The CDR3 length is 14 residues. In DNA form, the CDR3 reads TGTGCCTGCCTAGAGGCATCCTCTGGAAACACCATATATTTT. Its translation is CACLEASSGNTIYF.

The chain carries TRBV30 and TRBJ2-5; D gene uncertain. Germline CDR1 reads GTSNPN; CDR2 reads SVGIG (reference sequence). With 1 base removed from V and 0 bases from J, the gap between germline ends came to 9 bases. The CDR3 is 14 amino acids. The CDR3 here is CAWSDGPYQETQYF. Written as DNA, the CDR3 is TGTGCCTGGAGTGACGGACCCTACCAAGAGACCCAGTACTTC.

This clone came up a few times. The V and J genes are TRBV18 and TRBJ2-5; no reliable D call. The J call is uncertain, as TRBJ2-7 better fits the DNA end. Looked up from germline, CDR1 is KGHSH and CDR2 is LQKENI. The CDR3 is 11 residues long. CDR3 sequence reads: CASSPLFEQYF. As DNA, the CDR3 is TGTGCCAGCTCACCACTCTTCGAGCAGTACTTC.

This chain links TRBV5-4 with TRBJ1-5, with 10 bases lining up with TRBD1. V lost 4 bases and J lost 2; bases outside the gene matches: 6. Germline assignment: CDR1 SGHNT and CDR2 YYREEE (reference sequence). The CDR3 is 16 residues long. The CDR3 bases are TGTGCCAGCAGCCAAAGGACAGGGGGAGGCAATCAGCCCCAGCATTTT. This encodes CASSQRTGGGNQPQHF. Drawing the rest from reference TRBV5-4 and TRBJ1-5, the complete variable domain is ETGVTQSPTHLIKTRGQQVTLRCSSQSGHNTVSWYQQALGQGPQFIFQYYREEENGRGNFPPRFSGLQFPNYSSELNVNALELDDSALYLCASSQRTGGGNQPQHFGDGTRLSIL.